The sequence of this TCR beta chain was determined in a study of cytomegalovirus exposure and HLA in healthy donors. Study as a whole: The 500 to 750 first-cohort repertoires and the 130 or so validation repertoires shared the same platform, a later analysis reported. General study results and limits: One later analysis, an examination of the 100 to 150 validation repertoires, found that first-cohort TCR clusters tended to co-occur in them. Rarity marked most TCR sequences, yet some public TCRs occurred in many donors.

This table comes from immunoSEQ multiplex PCR, and its TCRdb copy is limited to in-frame clones, with some not included. The sample has 190,000 or so clones; 65% to 85% are singletons. Regarding this clone: Its antigen is currently unknown.

Separation from the approximately 690-subject first cohort characterized the approximately 130-subject validation cohort, to which the donors belonged. The trim removed 6 bases at V and 2 bases at J, leaving 3 bases unmatched. The CDR3 length is 13 residues. Germline values: CDR1 SNHLY, CDR2 FYNNEI. The chain combines TRBV2 with TRBJ1-2; 7 bases are a match to TRBD1. This TCR derives from a woman between 18 and 30 years old in good health and CMV-seropositive. Sequencing used PBMCs. CDR3 sequence: CASRGQTNYGYTF. CDR3 coding DNA: TGTGCCAGCAGGGGACAGACCAACTATGGCTACACCTTC.